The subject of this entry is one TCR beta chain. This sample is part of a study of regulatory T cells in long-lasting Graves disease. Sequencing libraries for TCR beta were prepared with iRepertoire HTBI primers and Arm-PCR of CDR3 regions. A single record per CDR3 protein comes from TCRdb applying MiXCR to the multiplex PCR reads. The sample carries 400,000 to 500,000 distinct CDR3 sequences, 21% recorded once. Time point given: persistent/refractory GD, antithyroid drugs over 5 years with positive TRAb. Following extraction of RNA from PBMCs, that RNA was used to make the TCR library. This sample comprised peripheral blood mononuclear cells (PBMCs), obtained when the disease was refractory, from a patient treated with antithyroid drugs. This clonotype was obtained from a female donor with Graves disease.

CDR3 coding DNA: TGTGCCAGCTCACCACCGGGACTAGCGGGAGAGAGCACCGGGGAGCTGTTTTTT. Translating gives CASSPPGLAGESTGELFF. The chain employs TRBV18 and TRBJ2-2, with 14 bases fitting TRBD2. Germline values: CDR1 KGHSH, CDR2 LQKENI. This CDR3 spans 18 amino acids. Trimming took 0 bases from V and 4 from J; bases not matched to a gene: 4.